This TCR beta chain was observed in a study of blood T cell repertoires in COVID-19. Original processing methods: How many nucleated cells were present was estimated from reference gene primer amplification. Sequenced by immunoSEQ multiplex PCR; TCRdb stores in-frame clones only, minus some. From that table come the V and J calls and clone size; the DNA was used to work out D and trimming. The data show about 72,000 clones, roughly nine tenths seen once. The CDR3 totals 16 residues. V lost 5 bases to trimming and J lost 1 base, with 15 bases between them. Per the germline V gene, CDR1 is MNHNY and CDR2 is SVGAGI (reference sequence).

The chain has TRBV6-6 and TRBJ2-4; perhaps TRBD2 as D (6 bases). The TCR was taken from a human donor in a cohort sampled during active COVID-19. Sequencing was carried out using peripheral blood. In DNA, the CDR3 is TGTGCCAGCAGTCCCCCGAGCGCGGGGGCCAAAAACATTCAGTACTTC. Protein product: CASSPPSAGAKNIQYF.